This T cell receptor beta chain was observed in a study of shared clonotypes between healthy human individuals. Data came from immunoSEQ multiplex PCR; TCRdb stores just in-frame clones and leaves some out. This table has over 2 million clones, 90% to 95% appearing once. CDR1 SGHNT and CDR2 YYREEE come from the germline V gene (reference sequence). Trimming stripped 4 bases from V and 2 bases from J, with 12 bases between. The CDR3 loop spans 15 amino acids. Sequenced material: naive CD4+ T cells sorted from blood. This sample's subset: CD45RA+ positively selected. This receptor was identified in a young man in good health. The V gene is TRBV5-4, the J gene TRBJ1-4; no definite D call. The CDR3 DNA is TGTGCCAGCAGCGCCGCGGGCAAGACTAATGAAAAACTGTTTTTT. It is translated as CASSAAGKTNEKLFF.